This TCR beta chain was sequenced for a study of T cells in Graves' hyperthyroidism and ophthalmopathy. The study left out patients who had uncontrolled infection, other autoimmune disease, pregnancy or lactation. CDR3 length: 13 residues. CDR1 is DFQATT and CDR2 is SNEGSKA in the germline V gene (reference sequence). This clonotype was counted ten times or more. The investigators amplified TCR beta CDR3 regions from RNA transcripts. First-round RT-PCR of the TCR CDR3 relied on the HTBI primer set. TCRdb fed the multiplex PCR reads into MiXCR, producing one record per CDR3 protein. The sample has approximately 220,000 distinct CDR3 sequences, approximately 16% seen once; the top ten hold 44%.

The chain is built from TRBV20-1 and TRBJ1-4, with 9 bases identical to TRBD1. The TCR originated in a man aged 35 to 55 with Graves' hyperthyroidism. The specimen sequenced was blood. CDR3 in DNA: TGCAGCGGCGGGGACAGGGAAAATGAAAAACTGTTTTTT. Translation gives CSGGDRENEKLFF.